This entry lists 20 T cell receptor beta chains sequenced from one sample in a study of blood T cell repertoires in COVID-19. Libraries were prepared by immunoSEQ multiplex PCR; TCRdb keeps only in-frame clonotypes and omits some of them. In the table there are approximately 460,000 clones, roughly 89% of which are singletons. Sequenced input: peripheral blood. The receptors here all came from a man between 18 and 29 years old with COVID-19, enrolled during active disease.

The rearrangement joins TRBV19 to TRBJ2-6; perhaps TRBD1 as D (6 bases). Trimming took off 6 bases at V and 2 bases at J, with 8 bases between the two ends. The CDR3 is made up of 14 amino acids. Germline assignment: CDR1 LNHDA and CDR2 SQIVND (reference sequence). The CDR3 is CASSGQTGANVLTF. CDR3 nucleotides: TGTGCCAGTAGCGGACAGACTGGGGCCAACGTCCTGACTTTC.

This sequence joins TRBV19 and TRBJ1-6, with D possibly being TRBD1 (6 bases). Trimming cost V 3 bases and J 10 bases, with 13 bases left between them. CDR3 length: 14 amino acids. CDR1 LNHDA and CDR2 SQIVND come from the germline V gene (reference sequence). CDR3 protein: CASSIHREGSPLHF. The DNA for the CDR3 is TGTGCCAGTAGTATCCACAGGGAAGGGTCACCCCTCCACTTT.

V is TRBV14 and J is TRBJ1-3; D is perhaps TRBD1 (5 bases). The CDR3 covers 14 residues. The germline gives CDR1 SGHDN, CDR2 FVKESK. V lost 1 base to trimming and J lost 4 bases, with 8 bases between them. This chain's CDR3 is CASSQAGSGNTIYF. The CDR3 DNA follows: TGTGCCAGCAGCCAAGCAGGGTCCGGAAACACCATATATTTT.

The V gene is TRBV2, the J gene TRBJ2-5, with D perhaps TRBD2 (6 bases). This CDR3 has 14 amino acids. The V and J ends lost 7 bases and 5 bases respectively, with 17 bases between them. The V gene's germline CDR1 is SNHLY and CDR2 FYNNEI. CDR3 region: CASTSLRDWETQYF. In nucleotides, the CDR3 is TGTGCCAGCACCTCTCTCCGGGACTGGGAGACCCAGTACTTC.

V usage is TRBV7-9 and J usage is TRBJ2-1, with D tentatively TRBD1 (6 bases). V lost 5 bases, J lost 0 bases, and 23 bases lay in between. There are 19 residues in the CDR3. Germline CDR1 is SEHNR and CDR2 is FQNEAQ (reference sequence). The CDR3 bases are TGTGCCAGCAGCCCGCGGACAGAGATCGATTGGGTCTCCTACAATGAGCAGTTCTTC. This translates into CASSPRTEIDWVSYNEQFF.

CDR3 DNA sequence: TGTGCCAGAAGCTTGCTCCTAGCGACCTACGAGCAGTACTTC. It encodes CARSLLLATYEQYF. The rearrangement uses TRBV5-3 and TRBJ2-7; perhaps TRBD2 as D (6 bases). TRBV5-3 is treated as an ORF (open reading frame) with a function not yet certain. Trimming took 1 base from V and 2 from J, leaving 10 bases between them. The CDR3 runs to 14 residues.

The CDR3 region has the DNA TGTGCCAGCAGGCAACAGGGGGCGATGAGCTACGAGCAGTACTTC. Its translation: CASRQQGAMSYEQYF. The chain combines TRBV28 with TRBJ2-7; TRBD1 agrees at 9 bases. This CDR3 is 15 amino acids long. Trimming at V came to 6 bases and at J to 3 bases, leaving 9 bases not matched to a gene. Germline assignment: CDR1 MDHEN and CDR2 SYDVKM.

The chain has TRBV25-1 and TRBJ1-1, with D possibly TRBD1 on 5 matching bases. The V gene lost 4 bases and the J gene lost 1 base, with 10 bases spanning the gap. CDR1 is MGHDK, CDR2 SYGVNS, per germline. This CDR3 has 14 residues. The CDR3: CASSGRVSNTEAFF. CDR3 nucleotides: TGTGCCAGCAGTGGCAGGGTCTCGAACACTGAAGCTTTCTTT.

This clone turned up a few times. V and J are TRBV10-2 and TRBJ2-3; a possible D gene is TRBD1 (6 bases). The CDR3 has 11 amino acids. CDR1 is WSHSY and CDR2 is SAAADI in the germline V gene. Trimming took 6 bases from V and 5 from J, leaving 6 bases between them. The CDR3 DNA is TGCGCCAGCAGAGGGGGAGATACGCAGTATTTT. Residues: CASRGGDTQYF.

This chain connects TRBV4-1 to TRBJ2-3, with 14 bases aligning to TRBD2. The CDR3 sequence is 17 residues long. CDR1 MGHRA and CDR2 YSYEKL come from the germline V gene. J gave up 11 bases and V 1 base, and 11 bases lay outside the gene matches. The CDR3 bases are TGCGCCAGCAGCCAAGGGGTAGGGACTAGCGGGAGTGGGATGCAGTATTTT. It yields the protein CASSQGVGTSGSGMQYF.

The V and J genes are TRBV10-3 and TRBJ2-7, with D possibly TRBD1 on 5 matching bases. V lost 3 bases and J 3 bases, leaving 15 bases between the germline ends. The CDR3 spans 15 residues. Per germline, CDR1 ENHRY and CDR2 SYGVKD. The DNA of the CDR3 is TGTGCCATCAGTGACAGGCAGGGAAAGGTCTACGAGCAGTACTTC. This sequence encodes CAISDRQGKVYEQYF.

The chain links TRBV14 to TRBJ2-7; D gene unclear. Germline CDR1 SGHDN, CDR2 FVKESK. The CDR3 consists of 11 residues. The ends were cut back, 3 bases at V and 8 bases at J, with 8 bases in the middle. CDR3 nucleotides: TGTGCCAGCAGCCATGGTGCGAAGCAGTACTTC. As protein: CASSHGAKQYF.

The J gene is TRBJ2-6, the V gene TRBV7-9; 10 bases map to TRBD2. This CDR3 contains 18 residues. Germline V gene sequence: CDR1 SEHNR, CDR2 FQNEAQ (reference sequence). V shed 3 bases and J 0 bases; nucleotides not matched to a gene: 5. As DNA, the CDR3 is TGTGCCAGCAGCTTTGGACTAGCGGATTTCTCTGGGGCCAACGTCCTGACTTTC. Translated, it gives CASSFGLADFSGANVLTF.

The gene calls are TRBV15 and TRBJ2-3; 9 nucleotides align to TRBD1. Germline trimming cut 9 bases from V and 2 bases from J; bases unmatched to any gene: 6. The CDR3 extends over 14 amino acids. Germline CDR1 reads LNHNV; CDR2 reads YYDKDF (reference sequence). The CDR3 DNA reads TGTGCCACAGGGACAGGGTCTCACACAGATACGCAGTATTTT. Its translation is CATGTGSHTDTQYF. Looking up the rest from reference TRBV15 and TRBJ2-3 gives the full variable domain: DAMVIQNPRYQVTQFGKPVTLSCSQTLNHNVMYWYQQKSSQAPKLLFHYYDKDFNNEADTPDNFQSRRPNTSFCFLDIRSPGLGDTAMYLCATGTGSHTDTQYFGPGTRLTVL.

This clone was detected once. The chain links TRBV3-1 (or the pseudogene TRBV3-2) to TRBJ2-7, with D possibly matching TRBD2 (6 bases). The CDR3 is made up of 15 amino acids. V was shortened by 4 bases and J by 2 bases, with 15 bases between the two germline ends. Germline V gives CDR1 LGHDT, CDR2 YNNKEL (reference sequence). CDR3 sequence reads: CASSLAEGSAYEQYF. For the CDR3, the DNA is TGTGCCAGCAGCCTTGCGGAGGGATCGGCCTACGAGCAGTACTTC.

The table lists this clone with a few counts. The V gene is TRBV19, the J gene TRBJ1-3; D gene uncertain. CDR3 length: 24 amino acids. V lost 3 bases and J lost 0, with 36 bases in between. The germline CDR1 and CDR2 sequences are LNHDA and SQIVND (reference sequence). CDR3 DNA sequence: TGTGCCAGTAGTATCGGAGGTGGATGGGTTCCGGGCCATCCTAAAGTGGACTCTGGAAACACCATATATTTT. Translating gives CASSIGGGWVPGHPKVDSGNTIYF.

The chain has TRBV25-1 and TRBJ1-4; TRBD1 aligns across 7 bases. From germline, CDR1 is MGHDK and CDR2 SYGVNS. The CDR3 is made up of 16 amino acids. Losses at the gene ends were 1 base for V and 4 bases for J; bases not matched to a gene: 6. DNA of the CDR3: TGTGCCAGCAGTGAATCCCGGGACAGCTATAATGAAAAACTGTTTTTT. Residues: CASSESRDSYNEKLFF.

Comments on this clone: The sample has other DNA sequences that encode this CDR3 too. For the CDR3, the DNA is TGTGCCAGCAGCTTAGCGGGGGGTGGGCAAGAGACCCAGTACTTC. Amino acid sequence: CASSLAGGGQETQYF. This rearrangement joins TRBV7-8 to TRBJ2-5; weak D call: TRBD2 (6 bases). The CDR3 totals 15 residues. Trimming took 0 bases from V and 2 from J, leaving 10 bases between them. Germline V CDR1 and CDR2: SGHVS, FQNEAQ.

The chain links TRBV4-2 to TRBJ2-7; 10 bases match TRBD2. J gave up 3 bases and V 4 bases, and 12 bases lay outside the gene matches. The CDR3 spans 17 residues. CDR1 is LGHNA and CDR2 is YNFKEQ in the germline V gene. CDR3 bases: TGTGCCAGCAGCCTGAACCCCCTAGCGGGAGAGCTCTACGAGCAGTACTTC. This sequence encodes CASSLNPLAGELYEQYF.

This chain links TRBV28 with TRBJ1-2; perhaps TRBD1 as D (5 bases). The CDR3 consists of 14 residues. Germline CDR1 and CDR2: MDHEN and SYDVKM. V was pared by 5 bases and J by 6 bases, with 16 bases between. CDR3 nucleotide sequence: TGTGCCAGCAGTACCCCCCCCTCGGGGGATGGCTACACCTTC. Translation gives CASSTPPSGDGYTF.